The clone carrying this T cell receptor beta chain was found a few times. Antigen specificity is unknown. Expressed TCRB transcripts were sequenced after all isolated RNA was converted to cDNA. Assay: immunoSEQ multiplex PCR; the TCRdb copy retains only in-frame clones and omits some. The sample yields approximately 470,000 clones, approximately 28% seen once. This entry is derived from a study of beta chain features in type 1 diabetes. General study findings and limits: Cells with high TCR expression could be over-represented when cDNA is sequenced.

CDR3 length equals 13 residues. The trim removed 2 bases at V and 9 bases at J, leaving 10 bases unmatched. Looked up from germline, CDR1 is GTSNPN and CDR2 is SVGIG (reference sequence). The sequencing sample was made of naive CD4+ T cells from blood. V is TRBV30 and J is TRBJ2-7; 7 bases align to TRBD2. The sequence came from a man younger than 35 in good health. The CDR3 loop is CAWSLREGLGQYF. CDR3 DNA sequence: TGTGCCTGGAGTCTAAGGGAGGGCCTCGGGCAGTACTTC. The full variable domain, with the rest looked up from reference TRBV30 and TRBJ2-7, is SQTIHQWPATLVQPVGSPLSLECTVEGTSNPNLYWYRQAAGRGLQLLFYSVGIGQISSEVPQNLSASRPQDRQFILSSKKLLLSDSGFYLCAWSLREGLGQYFGPGTRLTVT.